This T cell receptor (beta chain) appears in the sequencing data of a study of breast tumors, draining lymph nodes, adjacent tissues. Study-level points and caveats: Luminal-like breast cancer showed significantly higher tumor–nontumor repertoire similarity than basal-like.

Concerning this clonotype itself: As yet, its antigen is unknown.

Deletions cut 0 bases from V and 9 bases from J, with 21 bases between. This CDR3 has 18 amino acids. CDR1 LGHNA and CDR2 YSLEER come from the germline V gene. TCRdb ran MiXCR on the multiplex PCR reads and lists one entry per CDR3 protein. The sample includes approximately 19,000 distinct CDR3 sequences, roughly 45% of them seen just once. The clonotype was recovered from a female donor with breast cancer. Some clones in this sample may be carry-over from other donors' samples. This chain uses TRBV4-3 with TRBJ1-6, with D possibly matching TRBD1 (5 bases). Sequencing used breast tumor tissue. The CDR3 DNA reads as TGCGCCAGCAGCCAAGATACAATGACCATAACGCAGGGTTCACCCCTCCACTTT. Its translation: CASSQDTMTITQGSPLHF.